The 14 T cell receptor beta chains listed next were all sequenced from one sample in a study of monozygotic twins with inflammatory bowel disease. TCRdb reprocessed the 5' RACE reads; each CDR3 protein has one entry and no DNA is given. Its clone listing holds about 330,000 distinct CDR3 sequences. Sequencing input: blood. The source of these receptors is a human donor with ulcerative colitis or Crohn's disease, or a healthy co-twin of an affected twin (not recorded which).

This chain links TRBV4-3 with TRBJ2-3; absent DNA, TCRdb's TRBD2 call cannot be checked. The CDR3 is 16 amino acids. From germline, CDR1 is LGHNA and CDR2 YSLEER. The CDR3 is CASSQGVPGNTDTQYF.

The chain links TRBV9 to TRBJ2-7; with no DNA, the TCRdb D assignment of TRBD2 cannot be verified. The CDR3 extends over 16 amino acids. CDR1 and CDR2 from the germline V gene are SGDLS and YYNGEE. CDR3: CASSVDLAGGHYEQYF.

V gene TRBV19 combines with J gene TRBJ1-5; TCRdb proposes TRBD1, but this gene call is untestable without DNA. Germline values: CDR1 LNHDA, CDR2 SQIVND (reference sequence). The CDR3 consists of 15 residues. The CDR3 spells CASSMGTGDNQPQHF.

J is TRBJ2-3 and V is TRBV30; TCRdb's D call of TRBD2 is untestable without DNA. Germline V CDR1 and CDR2: GTSNPN, SVGIG (reference sequence). This CDR3 is built from 13 residues. The CDR3 protein is CAWKLAGTDTQYF.

V is TRBV2 and J is TRBJ1-5. The CDR3 runs to 12 residues. Germline V gives CDR1 SNHLY, CDR2 FYNNEI. The CDR3 spells CASTMDGQPQHF.

V and J are TRBV5-1 and TRBJ1-2. The CDR3 loop spans 13 amino acids. Germline V CDR1 and CDR2: SGHRS, YFSETQ. The CDR3 is CASRLDSNYGYTF.

The chain employs TRBV6-5 and TRBJ2-3. The CDR3 covers 13 residues. Looked up from germline, CDR1 is MNHEY and CDR2 is SVGAGI. The CDR3: CASSPRPTDTQYF.

The chain has TRBV6-2 or TRBV6-3 and TRBJ2-7; the TCRdb D gene call, TRBD2, has no DNA to confirm it. The CDR3 spans 14 residues. Germline V gives CDR1 MNHEY, CDR2 SVGEGT. The CDR3 reads CASYHPGLNYEQYF.

The chain is built from TRBV7-2 and TRBJ2-7; TCRdb selects TRBD2, and the lack of DNA leaves this call unchecked. The germline V gene has CDR1 SGHTA and CDR2 FQGNSA. CDR3 size: 16 residues. CDR3 protein: CASSLRSGGSSYEQYF.

The V and J genes are TRBV18 and TRBJ1-2. The CDR3 totals 14 residues. Germline CDR1 is KGHSH and CDR2 is LQKENI. The chain's CDR3 is CASSPERGSAGYTF.

The chain uses TRBV7-9 and TRBJ1-2. This CDR3 has 14 residues. CDR1 is SEHNR and CDR2 is FQNEAQ in the germline V gene (reference sequence). The CDR3 protein is CASSTPGANYGYTF.

The J gene is TRBJ1-2, the V gene TRBV10-3; TCRdb designates TRBD1, a call that cannot be tested without DNA. Germline V CDR1 and CDR2: ENHRY, SYGVKD. The CDR3 is made up of 16 amino acids. CDR3 loop: CAISWSGGRRDYGYTF.

The chain has TRBV12-3 or TRBV12-4 and TRBJ2-2; TCRdb returns TRBD2, unconfirmable since there is no DNA. The CDR3 has 15 amino acids. CDR3 sequence: CASSLGGSGAGELFF.

The chain uses TRBV7-3 and TRBJ1-1; TCRdb's D gene call, TRBD1, goes unchecked for lack of DNA. Germline V gene data show CDR1 as SGHTA and CDR2 as FQGTGA. The CDR3 extends over 13 amino acids. The CDR3 reads CASSPNGQSEAFF. The full variable domain, completed using reference TRBV7-3 and TRBJ1-1, is GAGVSQTPSNKVTEKGKYVELRCDPISGHTALYWYRQSLGQGPEFLIYFQGTGAADDSGLPNDRFFAVRPEGSVSTLKIQRTERGDSAVYLCASSPNGQSEAFFGQGTRLTVV.